Listed here are 4 T cell receptor beta chains from one sample, sequenced in a study of response to subunit inactivated influenza vaccine. TCRdb itself ran the RT-PCR reads through MiXCR, one entry per CDR3 protein. The table has about 540,000 distinct CDR3 sequences, around 25% seen once. Separately, the same data were catalogued under a study of T cells expressing NK-cell markers. That report notes: TCR beta cDNA was made by 5'RACE template switching with UMIs.

The sample consisted of CD4+ T cells sorted from PBMCs, taken about 12 days after vaccination. These receptor sequences come from a middle-aged man who received an inactivated influenza vaccine.

This clonotype was seen a handful of times. This chain connects TRBV5-1 to TRBJ2-2, with D unclear. This CDR3 has 16 residues. Germline assignment: CDR1 SGHRS and CDR2 YFSETQ. The V gene lost 2 bases and the J gene lost 7 bases, with 18 bases spanning the gap. CDR3 sequence reads: CASSFTEQIGHGELFF. CDR3 coding DNA: TGCGCCAGCAGCTTTACGGAACAGATCGGGCACGGGGAGCTGTTTTTT.

In this sample, this clonotype turned up many times. This chain links TRBV7-2 with TRBJ1-1, with 7 nucleotides matching TRBD1. The CDR3 covers 15 residues. Germline V CDR1 and CDR2: SGHTA, FQGNSA. Losses at the gene ends were 1 base for V and 1 base for J; bases not matched to a gene: 3. This CDR3 reads CASSLEGTANTEAFF. CDR3 in DNA: TGTGCCAGCAGCTTAGAAGGGACAGCGAACACTGAAGCTTTCTTT. Complete variable domain (other parts from reference TRBV7-2 and TRBJ1-1): GAGVSQSPSNKVTEKGKDVELRCDPISGHTALYWYRQSLGQGLEFLIYFQGNSAPDKSGLPSDRFSAERTGGSVSTLTIQRTQQEDSAVYLCASSLEGTANTEAFFGQGTRLTVV.

In this sample, this clonotype turned up a few times. V gene TRBV6-1 combines with J gene TRBJ2-7; 10 positions match TRBD2. The CDR3 consists of 15 residues. Germline CDR1 MNHNS, CDR2 SASEGT. V gave up 3 bases and J gave up 4 bases; unmatched junction bases: 6. The CDR3 here is CASSDYGLADYEQYF. In nucleotides, the CDR3 is TGTGCCAGCAGTGACTATGGACTAGCGGATTACGAGCAGTACTTC.

There are a few counts of this clonotype. The genes are TRBV29-1 and TRBJ2-3; D is unclear. Per germline, CDR1 SQVTM and CDR2 ANQGSEA. The CDR3 consists of 14 residues. The ends were cut back, 3 bases at V and 0 bases at J, with 10 bases in the middle. This chain's CDR3 is CSVEFLESTDTQYF. CDR3 DNA sequence: TGCAGCGTTGAGTTTCTGGAGAGCACAGATACGCAGTATTTT.